The source of this T cell receptor beta chain is a study of liver allograft versus peripheral blood T cells. Study background: Transplanted livers and recipients' peripheral blood had their T cell receptor repertoires compared. Findings of the study overall: Within liver allografts, T cell receptor repertoires were reportedly different from those in peripheral blood.

The V gene end was trimmed by 5 bases and the J gene end by 4 bases; junction bases not matched to a gene: 3. The CDR3 spans 14 residues. Germline V lookup: CDR1 KGHDR, CDR2 SFDVKD. This clonotype rates as medium-sized. Its target is unknown. MiXCR, applied by TCRdb to the reads, yields one record per CDR3 protein. The repertoire consists of approximately 3,500 distinct CDR3 sequences, with 18% occurring once and the leading ten covering approximately 15%. The clonotype comes from a human patient who had a liver transplant. Some T cells may be provided by the graft donor. The gene calls are TRBV24-1 and TRBJ2-1; 8 nucleotides line up with TRBD2. The DNA of the CDR3 is TGTGCCACCAGTGGGATAGCGGGGTACAATGAGCAGTTCTTC. The encoded protein is CATSGIAGYNEQFF.